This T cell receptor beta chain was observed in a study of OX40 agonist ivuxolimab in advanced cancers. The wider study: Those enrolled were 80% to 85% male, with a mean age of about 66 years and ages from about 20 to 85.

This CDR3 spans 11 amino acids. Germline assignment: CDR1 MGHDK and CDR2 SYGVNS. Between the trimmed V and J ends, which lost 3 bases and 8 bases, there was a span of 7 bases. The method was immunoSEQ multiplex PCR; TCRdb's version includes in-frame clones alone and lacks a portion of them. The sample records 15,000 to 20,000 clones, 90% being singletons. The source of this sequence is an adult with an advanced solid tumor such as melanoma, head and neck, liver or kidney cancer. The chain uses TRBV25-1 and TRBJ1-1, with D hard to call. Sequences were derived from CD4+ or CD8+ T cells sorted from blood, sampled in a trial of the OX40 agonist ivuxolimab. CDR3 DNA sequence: TGTGCCAGCAGTGAGGGTTTCGAAGCTTTCTTT. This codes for CASSEGFEAFF.